Included here is one T cell receptor (beta chain) sequence, with context. This clonotype was counted many times. No antigen is known for it. Base quality data are lacking; no much larger clone is found one base away. The CDR3 has 16 amino acids, counting the end cysteine and phenylalanine. The read is trimmed to its CDR3 DNA, 48 bases read in frame from base 1. The germline ends are 20 bases apart after V is trimmed by 6 bases and J by 3 bases. The sample comes from a study of T cells in Graves' hyperthyroidism and ophthalmopathy (dated by TCRdb to between 2019 and 2020). Background for the entire study: Peripheral blood samples were taken at initial diagnosis, before any treatment was given. A discovery cohort of about a hundred patients, approximately 45 with Graves' ophthalmopathy and about 58 with stable Graves' hyperthyroidism, was used to find distinguishing TCR V-J signatures. Whether ophthalmopathy could be predicted prospectively was tested in an independent validation cohort made up of approximately 19 hyperthyroidism patients plus 17 patients who later progressed to ophthalmopathy. The 75 to 100 discovery patients were randomly split 7:3 into training and test sets. The study also compared thyroid tissue and blood T-cell repertoires from about six Graves' hyperthyroidism patients. After sampling, hyperthyroidism patients received methimazole starting at 30 mg daily, and ophthalmopathy patients received high-dose intravenous methylprednisolone. The paper reports TCR Vbeta CDR3 sequencing of roughly 140 peripheral blood samples: approximately 41 ophthalmopathy, fewer than 85 hyperthyroidism and around 17 progressor patients. Overall study outcomes, separate from this receptor: Most expanded thyroid clonotypes (frequency above 0.001) were also detected in blood, a finding suggesting that blood repertoires may reflect thyroid immune responses. During validation, the model predicted progression to ophthalmopathy a median of about 6.5 months ahead of onset, with just under 71% sensitivity and under 85% specificity. Sample size was not statistically predetermined, and blinding of investigators to group allocation was not performed. A model built on a 13 V-J signature distinguished ophthalmopathy from stable hyperthyroidism, reaching about 88% sensitivity and 81.08% specificity in cross-validation and 80%/75% in testing.

TCR beta CDR3 regions were amplified from RNA transcripts. For the first round of RT-PCR on the TCR CDR3, the HTBI primer set was used together with the Qiagen OneStep RT-PCR kit. Libraries were constructed in a second round of multiplex PCR, after which size selection and purification were carried out. The libraries were sequenced on an Illumina HiSeq2000 using paired-end 100 bp reads. In the source study's methods: SOAPnuke was used to process the raw data, removing reads that contained adapters or uncalled bases, had a mean Phred below 15, or lacked an exact match to the constant primer or identifier. High-quality paired reads were merged with COPE v1.2.5, and unique nucleotide sequences were defined as clonotypes. MiTCR v1.1 was used to align clonotypes to the IMGT TRBV, TRBD and TRBJ reference segments. Only V-J combinations with frequency above 0.0001, covering approximately 99% of repertoires, were analysed. The TCS score was defined as F50 (clonal expansion) divided by E x V (chaos), with BLOSUM62-based TCRdist calculated between CDR3 peptides within each V-J. Welch's t-statistics and random forest reduced roughly 530 V-J features to about 13, which were used in a naive Bayes classifier (R e1071). The raw public reads went through TCRdb reprocessing: fastp at Q25, MiXCR clone calling, in-frame beta chains kept. All rows with the same CDR3 protein become a single entry with the most common DNA and genes. For this entry, the V and J calls and clone size follow TCRdb and not the study's own pipeline. For this sample there are about 380,000 distinct CDR3 sequences; 14% appear just once. Approximately 11% of the sample is taken by the ten largest.

Stable Graves' hyperthyroidism was defined as no progression to ophthalmopathy during 18 months of follow-up. The hyperthyroidism patients were between 18 and 65 years old and newly diagnosed, with a disease duration of less than 2 months. Patients with uncontrolled infections, other autoimmune diseases, pregnancy or lactation were excluded. Diagnoses relied on clinical symptoms, serum thyroxine and TRAb, thyroid ultrasound and orbital computed tomography. Ficoll-Paque density gradient centrifugation was used to isolate PBMCs from around 10 ml of fresh peripheral blood. Total RNA was extracted with Trizol reagent, and quality was checked on an Agilent 2100 Bioanalyzer.

The clonotype was recovered from a woman aged 55-69 years with Graves' hyperthyroidism. The V and J genes are TRBV12-3 or TRBV12-4 and TRBJ2-5; TRBD2 is a possible D gene, resting on 6 matching bases. Sequences were obtained from blood. The encoded CDR3 is CASSPSYPSAKETQYF. The bases are TGTGCCAGCAGCCCCTCTTACCCTAGCGCGAAAGAGACCCAGTACTTC.